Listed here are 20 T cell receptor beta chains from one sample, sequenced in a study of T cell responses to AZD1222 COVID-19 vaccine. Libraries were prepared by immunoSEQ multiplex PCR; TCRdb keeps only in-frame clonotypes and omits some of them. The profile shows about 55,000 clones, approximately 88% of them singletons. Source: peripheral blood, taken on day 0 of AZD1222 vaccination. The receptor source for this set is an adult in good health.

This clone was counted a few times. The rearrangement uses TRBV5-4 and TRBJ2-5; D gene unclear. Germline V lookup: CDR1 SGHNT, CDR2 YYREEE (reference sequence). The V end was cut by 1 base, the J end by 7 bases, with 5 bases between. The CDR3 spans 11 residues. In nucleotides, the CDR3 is TGTGCCAGCAGCTTGTTGGGGACCCAGTACTTC. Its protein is CASSLLGTQYF.

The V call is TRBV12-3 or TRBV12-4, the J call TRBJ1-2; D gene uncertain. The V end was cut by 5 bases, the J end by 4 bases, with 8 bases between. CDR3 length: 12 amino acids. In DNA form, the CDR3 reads TGTGCCAGCAGTATACACAGCTATGGCTACACCTTC. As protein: CASSIHSYGYTF.

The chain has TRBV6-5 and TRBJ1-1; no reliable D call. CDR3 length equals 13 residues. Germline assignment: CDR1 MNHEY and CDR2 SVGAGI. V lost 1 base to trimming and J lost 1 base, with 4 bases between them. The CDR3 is CASSYFTNTEAFF. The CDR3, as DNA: TGTGCCAGCAGTTACTTTACGAACACTGAAGCTTTCTTT.

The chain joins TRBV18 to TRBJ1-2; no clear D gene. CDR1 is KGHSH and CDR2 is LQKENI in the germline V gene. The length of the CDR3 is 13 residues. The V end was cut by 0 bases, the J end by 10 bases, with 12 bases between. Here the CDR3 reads CASSPPSDAYYTF. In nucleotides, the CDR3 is TGTGCCAGCTCACCACCAAGTGACGCATACTACACCTTC.

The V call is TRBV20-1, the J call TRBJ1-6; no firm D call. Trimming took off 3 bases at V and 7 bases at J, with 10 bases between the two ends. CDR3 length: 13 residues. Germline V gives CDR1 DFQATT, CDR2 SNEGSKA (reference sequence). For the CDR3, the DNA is TGCAGTGCTAGTTTACAGTTCAATTCACCCCTCCACTTT. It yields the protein CSASLQFNSPLHF.

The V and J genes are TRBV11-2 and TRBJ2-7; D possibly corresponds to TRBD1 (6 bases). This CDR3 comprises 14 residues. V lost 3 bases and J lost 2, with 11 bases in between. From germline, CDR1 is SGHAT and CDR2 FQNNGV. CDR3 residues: CASSFAHRAYEQYF. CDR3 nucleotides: TGTGCCAGCAGCTTCGCTCACAGGGCCTACGAGCAGTACTTC. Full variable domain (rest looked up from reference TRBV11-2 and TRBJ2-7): EAGVAQSPRYKIIEKRQSVAFWCNPISGHATLYWYQQILGQGPKLLIQFQNNGVVDDSQLPKDRFSAERLKGVDSTLKIQPAKLEDSAVYLCASSFAHRAYEQYFGPGTRLTVT.

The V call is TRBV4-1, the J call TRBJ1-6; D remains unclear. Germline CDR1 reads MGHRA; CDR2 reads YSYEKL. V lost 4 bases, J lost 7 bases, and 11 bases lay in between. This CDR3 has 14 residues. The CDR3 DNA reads TGCGCCAGCAGCCCCCGGACGGGGAATTCACCCCTCCACTTT. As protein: CASSPRTGNSPLHF.

CDR3 sequence reads: CAISQGPGDTEAFF. The DNA for the CDR3 is TGTGCCATCAGTCAGGGGCCGGGGGACACTGAAGCTTTCTTT. The gene calls are TRBV10-3 and TRBJ1-1; D possibly corresponds to TRBD1 (6 bases). The length of the CDR3 is 14 residues. V shed 5 bases and J shed 3 bases, with 13 bases lying between them. Germline V CDR1 and CDR2: ENHRY, SYGVKD.

The CDR3 DNA sequence: TGTGCCAGCAGTGATTGGTCAGCTGGGGCCAACGTCCTGACTTTC. Encoded protein: CASSDWSAGANVLTF. The chain combines TRBV2 with TRBJ2-6; no firm D call. The germline V gene encodes CDR1 SNHLY and CDR2 FYNNEI. The V end lost 3 bases, the J end lost 2 bases, and 8 bases lay between the germline ends. The CDR3 covers 15 residues.

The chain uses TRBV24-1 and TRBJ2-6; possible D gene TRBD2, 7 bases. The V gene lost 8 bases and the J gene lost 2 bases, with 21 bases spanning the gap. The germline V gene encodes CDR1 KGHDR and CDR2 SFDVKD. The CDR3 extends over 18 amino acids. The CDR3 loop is CATTLADSLETGANVLTF. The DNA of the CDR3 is TGTGCCACCACTCTAGCGGACAGCCTAGAGACTGGGGCCAACGTCCTGACTTTC.

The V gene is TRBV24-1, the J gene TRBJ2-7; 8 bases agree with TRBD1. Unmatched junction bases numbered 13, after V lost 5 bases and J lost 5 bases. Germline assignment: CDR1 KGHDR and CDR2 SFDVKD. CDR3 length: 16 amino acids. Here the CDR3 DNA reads TGTGCCACCAGTGCTGGACAGGGCGTTTCTCTCCACGAGCAGTACTTC. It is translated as CATSAGQGVSLHEQYF.

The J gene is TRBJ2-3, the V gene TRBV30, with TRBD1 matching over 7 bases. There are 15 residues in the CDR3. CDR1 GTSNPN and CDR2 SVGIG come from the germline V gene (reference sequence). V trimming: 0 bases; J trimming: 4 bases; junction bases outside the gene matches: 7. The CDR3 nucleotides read TGTGCCTGGAGTGTTGACAGGGTTGGCGCAGATACGCAGTATTTT. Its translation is CAWSVDRVGADTQYF.

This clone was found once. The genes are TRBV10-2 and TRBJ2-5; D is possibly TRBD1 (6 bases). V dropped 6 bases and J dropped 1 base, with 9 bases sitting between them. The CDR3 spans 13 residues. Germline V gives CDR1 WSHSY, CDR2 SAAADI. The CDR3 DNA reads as TGCGCCAGCAGGACAGGTGTCCAAGAGACCCAGTACTTC. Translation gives CASRTGVQETQYF.

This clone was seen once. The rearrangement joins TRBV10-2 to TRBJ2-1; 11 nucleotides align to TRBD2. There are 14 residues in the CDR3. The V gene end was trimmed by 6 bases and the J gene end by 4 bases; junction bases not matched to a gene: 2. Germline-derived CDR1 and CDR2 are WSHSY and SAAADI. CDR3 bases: TGCGCCAGCAGGGGACTAGCGGAGTACAATGAGCAGTTCTTC. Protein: CASRGLAEYNEQFF.

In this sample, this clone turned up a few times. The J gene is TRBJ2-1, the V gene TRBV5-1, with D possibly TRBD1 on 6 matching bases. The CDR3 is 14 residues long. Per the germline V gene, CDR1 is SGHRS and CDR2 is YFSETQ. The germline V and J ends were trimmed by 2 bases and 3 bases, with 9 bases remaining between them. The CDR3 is CASSFGDNYNEQFF. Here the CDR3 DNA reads TGCGCCAGCAGCTTCGGGGACAACTACAATGAGCAGTTCTTC.

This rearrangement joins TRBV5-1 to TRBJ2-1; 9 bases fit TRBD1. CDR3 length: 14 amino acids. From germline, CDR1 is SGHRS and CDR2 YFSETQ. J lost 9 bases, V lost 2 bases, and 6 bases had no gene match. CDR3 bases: TGCGCCAGCAGCTTTCCGGACAGGGGTGCTGAGCAGTTCTTC. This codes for CASSFPDRGAEQFF.

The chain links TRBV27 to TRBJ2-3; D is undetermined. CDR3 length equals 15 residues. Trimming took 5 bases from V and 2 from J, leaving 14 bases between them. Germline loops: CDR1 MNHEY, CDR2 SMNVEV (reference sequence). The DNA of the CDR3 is TGTGCCAGCAGTAAGGTAGAACCTTACACAGATACGCAGTATTTT. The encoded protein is CASSKVEPYTDTQYF.

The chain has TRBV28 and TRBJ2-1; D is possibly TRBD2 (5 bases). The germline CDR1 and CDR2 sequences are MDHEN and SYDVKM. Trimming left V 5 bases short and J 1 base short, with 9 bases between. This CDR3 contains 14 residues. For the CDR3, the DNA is TGTGCCAGCAGTCTCGGGGTTTCCTACAATGAGCAGTTCTTC. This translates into CASSLGVSYNEQFF.

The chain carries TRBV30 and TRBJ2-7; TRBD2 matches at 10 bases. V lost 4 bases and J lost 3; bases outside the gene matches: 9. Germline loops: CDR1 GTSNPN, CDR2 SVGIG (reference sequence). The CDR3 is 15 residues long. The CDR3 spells CAWIDPGLANYEQYF. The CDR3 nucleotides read TGTGCCTGGATAGACCCGGGACTAGCGAACTACGAGCAGTACTTC.

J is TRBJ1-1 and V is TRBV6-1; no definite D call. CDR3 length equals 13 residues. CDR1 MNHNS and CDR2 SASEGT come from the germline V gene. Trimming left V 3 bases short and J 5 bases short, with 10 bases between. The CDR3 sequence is CASSDPPGTEAFF. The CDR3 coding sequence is TGTGCCAGCAGTGACCCCCCGGGGACTGAAGCTTTCTTT.